Each of the 9 T cell receptor beta chains below was sequenced from the same sample in a study of cytomegalovirus exposure and HLA in healthy donors (dated by TCRdb to about 2017). Library preparation used the immunoSEQ multiplex PCR assay. A mixture of 60 forward primers for TCR Vbeta segments and 13 reverse primers for TCR Jbeta segments was used in the multiplex PCR. TCRdb provides this immuneACCESS table in a form limited to in-frame rearrangements. Some clones are lacking; in checked studies, under half of them reflect an unresolved V gene, and why the rest are absent is not known. The sample table lists about 110,000 clones, around 86% of them with a count of one. Less than 2.5% of the sample comes from the top ten. The sample comprised PBMCs. These receptors were collected from a woman aged 25 to 39 in good health and CMV-seronegative.

The gene calls are TRBV6-5 and TRBJ2-5, with TRBD1 as a possible D gene (6 bases). V lost 1 base, J lost 3 bases, and 9 bases lay in between. This CDR3 comprises 14 residues. Germline CDR1 MNHEY, CDR2 SVGAGI. CDR3 bases: TGTGCCAGCAGTTACTTACACAGGGAAGAGACCCAGTACTTC. This translates into CASSYLHREETQYF.

This clone was seen just once. Its ends do not fully match the called genes, so a read error is possible. The chain is built from TRBV7-9 and TRBJ2-5; 11 bases agree with TRBD1. Germline V gives CDR1 SEHNR, CDR2 FQNEAQ (reference sequence). This CDR3 is 18 amino acids long. CDR3 region: CSSSKADRGQVGRETQYF. In DNA, the CDR3 is TGTTCCAGCAGCAAAGCGGACAGGGGGCAAGTCGGCAGGGAGACCCAGTACTTC.

This clone has more than one count but fewer than ten. This rearrangement joins TRBV18 to TRBJ2-4, with D tentatively TRBD1 (6 bases). V lost 3 bases, J lost 0 bases, and 12 bases lay in between. The CDR3 sequence is 16 residues long. CDR1 is KGHSH, CDR2 LQKENI, per germline. The CDR3 reads CASSPDRSGAKNIQYF. The CDR3 region has the DNA TGTGCCAGCTCACCTGACAGGTCGGGAGCCAAAAACATTCAGTACTTC.

The V gene is TRBV11-2, the J gene TRBJ2-1; TRBD2 matches 14 bases. Looked up from germline, CDR1 is SGHAT and CDR2 is FQNNGV. V shed 0 bases, J shed 8 bases, and the junction held 6 bases outside the gene matches. This CDR3 is built from 17 residues. CDR3 sequence reads: CASSLDLGLAGVDEQFF. CDR3 nucleotide sequence: TGTGCCAGCAGCTTAGATCTGGGACTAGCGGGAGTAGATGAGCAGTTCTTC.

The V call is TRBV5-5, the J call TRBJ2-7; D perhaps matches TRBD2 (6 bases). Germline loops: CDR1 SGHKS, CDR2 YYEKEE (reference sequence). Trimming removed 4 bases at V and 4 bases at J, with 9 bases between. CDR3 length: 12 amino acids. CDR3 coding DNA: TGTGCCAGCAGCCCCCGGGGGTACGAGCAGTACTTC. Translating it yields CASSPRGYEQYF.

The chain recombines TRBV29-1 with TRBJ1-2; TRBD1 matches 7 bases. The CDR3 is made up of 13 amino acids. Germline V gene data show CDR1 as SQVTM and CDR2 as ANQGSEA. Germline trimming cut 5 bases from V and 4 bases from J; bases unmatched to any gene: 7. The CDR3 DNA follows: TGCAGCGTTTCAGGGGGTTCGGGCTATGGCTACACCTTC. As protein: CSVSGGSGYGYTF.

The CDR3 region has the DNA TGTGCCACCAGCAGAGATCAGGGACTAGCTCACTCCTACGAGCAGTACTTC. This sequence encodes CATSRDQGLAHSYEQYF. The chain employs TRBV15 and TRBJ2-7; TRBD2 matches at 9 bases. From germline, CDR1 is LNHNV and CDR2 YYDKDF (reference sequence). V dropped 0 bases and J dropped 0; count of bases not matched to a gene: 6. The CDR3 extends over 17 amino acids.

This rearrangement joins TRBV27 to TRBJ2-2; D gene unclear. The V gene lost 7 bases and the J gene lost 6 bases, with 18 bases spanning the gap. Germline V gene data show CDR1 as MNHEY and CDR2 as SMNVEV (reference sequence). The CDR3 loop spans 15 amino acids. Here the CDR3 reads CASNTPGFLAGELFF. CDR3 nucleotide sequence: TGTGCCAGCAATACCCCCGGGTTCTTGGCCGGGGAGCTGTTTTTT.

Concerning this clone: Other nucleotide sequences from this sample produce the same CDR3. The chain combines TRBV19 with TRBJ2-1; 8 bases are a match to TRBD2. Trimming at V came to 4 bases and at J to 4 bases, leaving 9 bases not matched to a gene. This CDR3 comprises 16 residues. Germline CDR1 reads LNHDA; CDR2 reads SQIVND (reference sequence). The CDR3 region has the DNA TGTGCCAGTAGTAGGATCAGCGGGAGTTCTTACAATGAGCAGTTCTTC. It codes for CASSRISGSSYNEQFF.